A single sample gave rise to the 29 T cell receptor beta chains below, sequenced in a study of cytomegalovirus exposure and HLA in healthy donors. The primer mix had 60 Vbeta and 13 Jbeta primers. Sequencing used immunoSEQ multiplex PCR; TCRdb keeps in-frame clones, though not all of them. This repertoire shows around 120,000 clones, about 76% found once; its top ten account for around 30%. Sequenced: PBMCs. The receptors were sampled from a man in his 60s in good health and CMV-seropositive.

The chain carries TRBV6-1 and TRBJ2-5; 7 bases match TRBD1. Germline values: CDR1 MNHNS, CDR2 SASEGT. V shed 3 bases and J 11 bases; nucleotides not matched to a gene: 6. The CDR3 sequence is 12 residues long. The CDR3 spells CASSEKGAVQYF. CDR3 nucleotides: TGTGCCAGCAGTGAGAAGGGGGCTGTGCAGTACTTC.

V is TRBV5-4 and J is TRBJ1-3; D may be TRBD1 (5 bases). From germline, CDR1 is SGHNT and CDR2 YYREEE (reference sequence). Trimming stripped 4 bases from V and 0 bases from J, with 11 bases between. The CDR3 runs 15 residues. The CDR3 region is CASSQPGGSGNTIYF. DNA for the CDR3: TGTGCCAGCAGCCAACCGGGGGGCTCTGGAAACACCATATATTTT.

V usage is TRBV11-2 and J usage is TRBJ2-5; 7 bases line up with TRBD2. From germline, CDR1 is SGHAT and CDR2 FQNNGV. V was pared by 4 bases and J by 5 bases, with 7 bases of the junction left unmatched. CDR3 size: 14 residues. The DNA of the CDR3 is TGTGCCAGCAGCTCCTGGACTAGTCGCGAGACCCAGTACTTC. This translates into CASSSWTSRETQYF.

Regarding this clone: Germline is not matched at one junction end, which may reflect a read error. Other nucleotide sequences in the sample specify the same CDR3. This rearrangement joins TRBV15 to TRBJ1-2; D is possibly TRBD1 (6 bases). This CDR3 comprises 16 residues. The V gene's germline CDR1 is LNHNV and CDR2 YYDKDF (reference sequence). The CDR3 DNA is TGTGCCACCAGCAGAGATCCCGCAGACAGGAACTATGGCTATACCTTC. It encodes CATSRDPADRNYGYTF.

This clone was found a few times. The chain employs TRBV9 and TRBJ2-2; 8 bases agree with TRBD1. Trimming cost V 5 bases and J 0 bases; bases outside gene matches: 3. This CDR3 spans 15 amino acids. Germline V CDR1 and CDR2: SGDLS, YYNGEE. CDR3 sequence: CASSTTGANTGELFF. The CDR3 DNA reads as TGTGCCAGCAGTACGACAGGGGCGAACACCGGGGAGCTGTTTTTT.

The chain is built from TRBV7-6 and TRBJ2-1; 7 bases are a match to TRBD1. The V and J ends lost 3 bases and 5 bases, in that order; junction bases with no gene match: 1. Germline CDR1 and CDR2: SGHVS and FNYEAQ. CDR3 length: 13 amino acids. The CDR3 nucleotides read TGTGCCAGCAGCTTGGGACAGAACAATGAGCAGTTCTTC. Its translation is CASSLGQNNEQFF.

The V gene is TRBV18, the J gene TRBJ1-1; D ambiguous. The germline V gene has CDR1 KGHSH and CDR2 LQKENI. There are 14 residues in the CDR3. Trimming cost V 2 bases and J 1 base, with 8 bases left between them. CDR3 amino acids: CASSPSGGNTEAFF. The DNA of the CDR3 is TGTGCCAGCTCACCAAGTGGAGGGAACACTGAAGCTTTCTTT.

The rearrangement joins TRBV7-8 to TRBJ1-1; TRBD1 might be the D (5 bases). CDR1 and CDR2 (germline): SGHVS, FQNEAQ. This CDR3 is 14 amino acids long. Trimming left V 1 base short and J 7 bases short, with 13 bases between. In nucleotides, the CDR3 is TGTGCCAGCAGCTTAGGACAGAACCGAGATGAAGCTTTCTTT. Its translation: CASSLGQNRDEAFF.

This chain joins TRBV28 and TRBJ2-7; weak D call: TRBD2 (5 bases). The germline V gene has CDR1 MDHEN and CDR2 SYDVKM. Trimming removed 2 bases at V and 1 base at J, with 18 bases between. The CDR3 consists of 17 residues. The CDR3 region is CASSLIGVTSGSYEQYF. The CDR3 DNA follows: TGTGCCAGCAGTTTAATTGGTGTCACAAGCGGATCCTACGAGCAGTACTTC.

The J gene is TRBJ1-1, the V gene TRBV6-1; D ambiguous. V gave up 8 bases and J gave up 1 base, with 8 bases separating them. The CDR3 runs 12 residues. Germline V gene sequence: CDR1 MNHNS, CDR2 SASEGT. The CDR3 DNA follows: TGTGCCAGCGGCCCCCGGAACACTGAAGCTTTCTTT. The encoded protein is CASGPRNTEAFF.

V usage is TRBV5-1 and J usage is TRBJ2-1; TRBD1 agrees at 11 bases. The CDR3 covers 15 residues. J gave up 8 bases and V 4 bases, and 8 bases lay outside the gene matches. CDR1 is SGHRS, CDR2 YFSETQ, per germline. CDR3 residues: CASSQGQGVVYEQFF. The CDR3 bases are TGCGCCAGCAGCCAGGGACAGGGGGTGGTCTATGAGCAGTTCTTC.

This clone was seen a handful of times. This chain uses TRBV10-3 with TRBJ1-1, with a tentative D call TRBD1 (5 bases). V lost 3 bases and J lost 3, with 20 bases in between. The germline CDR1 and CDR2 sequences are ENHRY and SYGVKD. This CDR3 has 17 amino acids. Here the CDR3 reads CAISDRRGGDLDTEAFF. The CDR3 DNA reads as TGTGCCATCAGTGATAGGCGGGGGGGGGATTTGGACACTGAAGCTTTCTTT.

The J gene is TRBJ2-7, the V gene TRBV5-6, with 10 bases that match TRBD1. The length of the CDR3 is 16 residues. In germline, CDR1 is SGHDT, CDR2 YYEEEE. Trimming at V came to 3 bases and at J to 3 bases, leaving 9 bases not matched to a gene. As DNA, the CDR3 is TGTGCCAGCAGCTCCCTCTGGACAGGGGGGCGCTACGAGCAGTACTTC. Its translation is CASSSLWTGGRYEQYF.

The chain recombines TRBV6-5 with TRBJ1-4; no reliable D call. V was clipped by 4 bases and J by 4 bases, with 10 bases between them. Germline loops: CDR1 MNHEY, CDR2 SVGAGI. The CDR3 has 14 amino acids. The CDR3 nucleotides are TGTGCCAGCAGTTTCACAGCCTATAATGAAAAACTGTTTTTT. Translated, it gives CASSFTAYNEKLFF.

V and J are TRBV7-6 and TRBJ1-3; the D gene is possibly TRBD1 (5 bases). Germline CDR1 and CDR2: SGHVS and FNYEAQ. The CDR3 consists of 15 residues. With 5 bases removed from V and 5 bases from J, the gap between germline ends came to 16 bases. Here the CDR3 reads CASSGGGITRNTIYF. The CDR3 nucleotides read TGTGCCAGCAGCGGGGGGGGAATCACAAGAAACACCATATATTTT.

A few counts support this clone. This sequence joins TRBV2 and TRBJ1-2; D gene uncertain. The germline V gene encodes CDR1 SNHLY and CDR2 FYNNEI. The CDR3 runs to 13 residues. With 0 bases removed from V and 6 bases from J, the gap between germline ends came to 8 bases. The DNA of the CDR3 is TGTGCCAGCAGTGAAGCGCCCACAGATGGCTACACCTTC. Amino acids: CASSEAPTDGYTF.

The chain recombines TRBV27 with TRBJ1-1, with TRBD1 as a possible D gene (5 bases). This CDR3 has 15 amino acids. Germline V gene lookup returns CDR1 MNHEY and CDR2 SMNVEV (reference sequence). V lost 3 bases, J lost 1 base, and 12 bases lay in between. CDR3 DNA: TGTGCCAGCAGTTTTTCCGCGGGACCGAACACTGAAGCTTTCTTT. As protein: CASSFSAGPNTEAFF.

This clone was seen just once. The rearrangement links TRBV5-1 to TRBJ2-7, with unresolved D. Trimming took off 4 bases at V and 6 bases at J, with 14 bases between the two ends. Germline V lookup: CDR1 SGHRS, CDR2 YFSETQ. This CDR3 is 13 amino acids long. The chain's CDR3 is CASSPDIFTEQYF. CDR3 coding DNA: TGCGCCAGCAGCCCCGACATTTTTACCGAGCAGTACTTC.

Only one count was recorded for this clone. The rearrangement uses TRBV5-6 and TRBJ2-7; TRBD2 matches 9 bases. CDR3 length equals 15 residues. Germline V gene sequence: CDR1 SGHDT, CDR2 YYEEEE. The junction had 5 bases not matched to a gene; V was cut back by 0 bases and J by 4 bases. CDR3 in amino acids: CASSLAGGGVYEQYF. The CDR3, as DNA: TGTGCCAGCAGCTTGGCGGGCGGGGGGGTATACGAGCAGTACTTC.

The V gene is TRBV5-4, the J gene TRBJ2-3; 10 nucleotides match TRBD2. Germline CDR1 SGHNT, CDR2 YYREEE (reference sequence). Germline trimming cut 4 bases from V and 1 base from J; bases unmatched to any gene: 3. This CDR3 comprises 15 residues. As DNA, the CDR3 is TGTGCCAGCAGCCGCACTAGCGGGGGCACAGATACGCAGTATTTT. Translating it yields CASSRTSGGTDTQYF.

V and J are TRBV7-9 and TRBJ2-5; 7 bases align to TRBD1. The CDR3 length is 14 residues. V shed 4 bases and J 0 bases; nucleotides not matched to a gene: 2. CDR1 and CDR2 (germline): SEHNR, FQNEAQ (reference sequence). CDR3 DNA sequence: TGTGCCAGCAGCTCTGGGACAGACCAAGAGACCCAGTACTTC. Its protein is CASSSGTDQETQYF.

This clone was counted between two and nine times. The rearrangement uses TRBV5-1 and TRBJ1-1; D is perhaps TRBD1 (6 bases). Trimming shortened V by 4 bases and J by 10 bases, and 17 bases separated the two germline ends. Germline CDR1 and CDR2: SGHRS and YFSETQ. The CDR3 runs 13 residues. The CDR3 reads CASSRGDRKVAFF. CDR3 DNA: TGCGCCAGCAGCCGGGGAGACAGGAAGGTAGCTTTCTTT.

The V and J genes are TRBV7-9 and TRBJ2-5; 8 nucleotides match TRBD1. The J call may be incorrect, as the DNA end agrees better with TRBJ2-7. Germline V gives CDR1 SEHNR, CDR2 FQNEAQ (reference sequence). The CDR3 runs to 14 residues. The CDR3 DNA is TGTGCCAGCAGCTCGGACAGGGTCTCCTACGAGCAGTACTTC. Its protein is CASSSDRVSYEQYF.

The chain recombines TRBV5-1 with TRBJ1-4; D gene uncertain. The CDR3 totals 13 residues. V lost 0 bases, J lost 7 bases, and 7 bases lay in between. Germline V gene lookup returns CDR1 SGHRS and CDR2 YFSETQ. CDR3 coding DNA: TGCGCCAGCAGCTTGGCGTTCGGTGAAAAACTGTTTTTT. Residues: CASSLAFGEKLFF.

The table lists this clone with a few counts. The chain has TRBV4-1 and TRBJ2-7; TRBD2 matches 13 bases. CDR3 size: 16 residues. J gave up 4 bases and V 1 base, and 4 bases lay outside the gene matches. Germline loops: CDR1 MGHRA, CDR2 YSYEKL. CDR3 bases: TGCGCCAGCAGCCAAGGACTAGCGGGGGGAATGTACGAGCAGTACTTC. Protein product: CASSQGLAGGMYEQYF.

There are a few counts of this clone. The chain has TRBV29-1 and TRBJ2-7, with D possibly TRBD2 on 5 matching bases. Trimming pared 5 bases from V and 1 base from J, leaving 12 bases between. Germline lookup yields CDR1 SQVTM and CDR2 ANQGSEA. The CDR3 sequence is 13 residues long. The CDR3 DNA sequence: TGCAGCGTTTTGAGGGTCGAATCCTACGAGCAGTACTTC. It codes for CSVLRVESYEQYF.

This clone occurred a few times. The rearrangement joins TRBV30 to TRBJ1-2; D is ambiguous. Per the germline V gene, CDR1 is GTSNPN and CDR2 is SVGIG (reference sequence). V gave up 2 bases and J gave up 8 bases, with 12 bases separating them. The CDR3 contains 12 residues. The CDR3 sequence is CAWSWQSGGYTF. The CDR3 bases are TGTGCCTGGAGTTGGCAAAGCGGGGGCTACACCTTC.

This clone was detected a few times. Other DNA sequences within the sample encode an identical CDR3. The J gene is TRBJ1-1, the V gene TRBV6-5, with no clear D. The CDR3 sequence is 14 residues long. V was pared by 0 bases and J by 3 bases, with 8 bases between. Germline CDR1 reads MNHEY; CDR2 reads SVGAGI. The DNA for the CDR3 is TGTGCCAGCAGTTACTCGAGAGGAGACACTGAAGCTTTCTTT. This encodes CASSYSRGDTEAFF.

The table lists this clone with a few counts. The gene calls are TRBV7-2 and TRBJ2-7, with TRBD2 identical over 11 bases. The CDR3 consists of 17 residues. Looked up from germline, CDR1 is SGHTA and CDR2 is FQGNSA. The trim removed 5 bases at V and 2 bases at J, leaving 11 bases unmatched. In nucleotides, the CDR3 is TGTGCCAGCAGCCAAATAGCGGGGGGGCGAACCCCCTACGAGCAGTACTTC. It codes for CASSQIAGGRTPYEQYF. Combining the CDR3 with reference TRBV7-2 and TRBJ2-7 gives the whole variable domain GAGVSQSPSNKVTEKGKDVELRCDPISGHTALYWYRQSLGQGLEFLIYFQGNSAPDKSGLPSDRFSAERTGGSVSTLTIQRTQQEDSAVYLCASSQIAGGRTPYEQYFGPGTRLTVT.